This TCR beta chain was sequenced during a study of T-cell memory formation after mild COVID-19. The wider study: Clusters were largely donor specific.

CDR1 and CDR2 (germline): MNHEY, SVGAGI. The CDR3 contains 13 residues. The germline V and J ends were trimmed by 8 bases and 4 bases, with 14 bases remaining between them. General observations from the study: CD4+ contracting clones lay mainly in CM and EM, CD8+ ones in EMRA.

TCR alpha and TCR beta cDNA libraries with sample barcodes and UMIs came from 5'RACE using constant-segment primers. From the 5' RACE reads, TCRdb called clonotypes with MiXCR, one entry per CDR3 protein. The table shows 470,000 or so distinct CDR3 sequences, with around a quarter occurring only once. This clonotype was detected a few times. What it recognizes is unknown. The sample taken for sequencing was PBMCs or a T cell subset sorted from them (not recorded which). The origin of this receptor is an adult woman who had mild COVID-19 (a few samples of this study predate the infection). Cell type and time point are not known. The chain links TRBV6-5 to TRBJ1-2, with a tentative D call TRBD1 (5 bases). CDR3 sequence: CASSPWGFYGYTF. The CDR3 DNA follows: TGTGCCAGCTCTCCCTGGGGGTTCTATGGCTACACCTTC.